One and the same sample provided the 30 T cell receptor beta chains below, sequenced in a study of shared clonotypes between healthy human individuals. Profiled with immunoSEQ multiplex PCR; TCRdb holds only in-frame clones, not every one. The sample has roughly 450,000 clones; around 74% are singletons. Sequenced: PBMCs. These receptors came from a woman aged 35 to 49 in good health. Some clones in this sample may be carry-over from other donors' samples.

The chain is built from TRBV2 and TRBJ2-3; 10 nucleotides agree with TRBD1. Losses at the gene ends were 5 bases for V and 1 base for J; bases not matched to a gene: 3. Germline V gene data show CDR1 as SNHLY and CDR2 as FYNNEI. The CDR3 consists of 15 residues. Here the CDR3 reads CASSSGTGGTDTQYF. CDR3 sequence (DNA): TGTGCCAGCAGTTCCGGGACAGGGGGCACAGATACGCAGTATTTT.

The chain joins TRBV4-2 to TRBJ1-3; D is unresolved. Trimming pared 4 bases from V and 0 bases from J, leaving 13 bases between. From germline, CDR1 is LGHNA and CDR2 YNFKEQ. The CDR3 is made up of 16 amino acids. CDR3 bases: TGTGCCAGCAGCCTAACACAGCAAATCTCTGGAAACACCATATATTTT. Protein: CASSLTQQISGNTIYF.

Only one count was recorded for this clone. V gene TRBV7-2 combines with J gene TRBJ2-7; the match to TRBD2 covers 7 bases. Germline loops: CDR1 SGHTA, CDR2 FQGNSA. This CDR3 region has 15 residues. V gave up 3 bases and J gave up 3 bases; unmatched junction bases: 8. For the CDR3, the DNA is TGTGCCAGCAGCTTTAGGTCTAGCGGCCACTACGAGCAGTACTTC. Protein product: CASSFRSSGHYEQYF.

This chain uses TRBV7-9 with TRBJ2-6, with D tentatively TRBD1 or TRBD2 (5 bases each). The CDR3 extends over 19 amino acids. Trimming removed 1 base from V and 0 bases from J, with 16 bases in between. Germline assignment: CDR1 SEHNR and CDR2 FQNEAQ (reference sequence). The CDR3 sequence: CASSLVLVMGVSGANVLTF. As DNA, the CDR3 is TGTGCCAGCAGCTTAGTGCTCGTTATGGGGGTCTCTGGGGCCAACGTCCTGACTTTC.

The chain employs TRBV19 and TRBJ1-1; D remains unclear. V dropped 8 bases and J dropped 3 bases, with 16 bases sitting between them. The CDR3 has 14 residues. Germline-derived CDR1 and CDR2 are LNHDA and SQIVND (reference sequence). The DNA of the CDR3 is TGTGCCAGTGGTTCCGAGGACTCCTACACTGAAGCTTTCTTT. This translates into CASGSEDSYTEAFF.

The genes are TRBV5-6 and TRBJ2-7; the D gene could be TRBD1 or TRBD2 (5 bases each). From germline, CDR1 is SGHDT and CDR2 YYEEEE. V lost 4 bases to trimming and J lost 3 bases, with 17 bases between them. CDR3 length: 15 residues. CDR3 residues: CASSGSGRNLYEQYF. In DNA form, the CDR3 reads TGTGCCAGCAGCGGTTCGGGACGGAACCTCTACGAGCAGTACTTC.

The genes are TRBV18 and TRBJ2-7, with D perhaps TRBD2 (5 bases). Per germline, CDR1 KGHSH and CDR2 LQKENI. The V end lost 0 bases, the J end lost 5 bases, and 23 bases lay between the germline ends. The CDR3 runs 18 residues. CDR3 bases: TGTGCCAGCTCACCACCGACGTCGCTGGGGAAGGGAGTTAACGAGCAGTACTTC. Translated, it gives CASSPPTSLGKGVNEQYF.

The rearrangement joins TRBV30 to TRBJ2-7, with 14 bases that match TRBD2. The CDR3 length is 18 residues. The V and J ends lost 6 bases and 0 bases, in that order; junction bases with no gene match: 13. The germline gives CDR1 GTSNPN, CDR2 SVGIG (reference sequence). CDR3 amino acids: CACQRGLAGVPGSYEQYF. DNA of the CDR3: TGTGCCTGTCAAAGGGGACTAGCGGGAGTTCCCGGCTCCTACGAGCAGTACTTC.

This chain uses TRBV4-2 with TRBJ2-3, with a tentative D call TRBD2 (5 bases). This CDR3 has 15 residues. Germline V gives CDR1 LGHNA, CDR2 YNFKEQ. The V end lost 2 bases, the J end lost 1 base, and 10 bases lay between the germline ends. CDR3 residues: CASSQLRGGTDTQYF. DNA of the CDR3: TGTGCCAGCAGCCAACTCCGGGGAGGCACAGATACGCAGTATTTT.

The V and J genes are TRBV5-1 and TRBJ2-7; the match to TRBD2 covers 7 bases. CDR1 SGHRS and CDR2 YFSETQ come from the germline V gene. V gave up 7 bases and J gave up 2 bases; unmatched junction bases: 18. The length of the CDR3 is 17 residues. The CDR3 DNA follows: TGCGCCAGCTCCGAAGGGCCTAGCGGCGGGACTACCTACGAGCAGTACTTC. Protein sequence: CASSEGPSGGTTYEQYF.

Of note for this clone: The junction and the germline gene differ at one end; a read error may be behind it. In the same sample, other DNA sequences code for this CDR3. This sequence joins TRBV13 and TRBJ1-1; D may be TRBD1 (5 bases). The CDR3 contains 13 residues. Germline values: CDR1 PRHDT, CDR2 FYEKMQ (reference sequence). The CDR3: CASSLDLGDQAFF. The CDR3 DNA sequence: TGTGCCAGCAGCTTAGATCTAGGGGATCAAGCCTTCTTT.

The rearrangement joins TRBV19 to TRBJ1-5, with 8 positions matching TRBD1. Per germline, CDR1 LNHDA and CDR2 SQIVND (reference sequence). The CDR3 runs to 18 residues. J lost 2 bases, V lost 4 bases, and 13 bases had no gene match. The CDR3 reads CASSTAPRQGWGNQPQHF. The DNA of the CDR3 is TGTGCCAGTAGTACCGCTCCCAGACAGGGGTGGGGCAATCAGCCCCAGCATTTT.

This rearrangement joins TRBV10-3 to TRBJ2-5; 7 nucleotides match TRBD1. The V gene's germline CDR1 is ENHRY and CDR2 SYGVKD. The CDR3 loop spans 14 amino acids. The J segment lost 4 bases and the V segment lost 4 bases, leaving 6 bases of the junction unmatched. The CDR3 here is CAISAPGQLETQYF. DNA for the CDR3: TGTGCCATCAGTGCTCCGGGACAGCTAGAGACCCAGTACTTC.

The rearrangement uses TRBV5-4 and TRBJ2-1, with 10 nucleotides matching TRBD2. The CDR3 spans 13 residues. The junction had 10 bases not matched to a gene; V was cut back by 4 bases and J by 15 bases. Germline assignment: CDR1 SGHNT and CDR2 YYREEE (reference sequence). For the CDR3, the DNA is TGTGCCAGCAGCCTGAAAGCGGGAGGGCTTGTGTTCTTC. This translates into CASSLKAGGLVFF.

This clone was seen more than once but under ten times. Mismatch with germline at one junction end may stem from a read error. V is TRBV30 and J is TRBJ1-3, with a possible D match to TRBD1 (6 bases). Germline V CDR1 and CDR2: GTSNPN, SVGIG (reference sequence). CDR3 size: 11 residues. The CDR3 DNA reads TGTGCCTGGAGTGCTGGACAGAGTTTTAGCTTT. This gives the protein CAWSAGQSFSF. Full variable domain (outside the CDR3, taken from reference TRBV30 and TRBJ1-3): SQTIHQWPATLVQPVGSPLSLECTVEGTSNPNLYWYRQAAGRGLQLLFYSVGIGQISSEVPQNLSASRPQDRQFILSSKKLLLSDSGFYLCAWSAGQSFSFGEGSWLTVV.

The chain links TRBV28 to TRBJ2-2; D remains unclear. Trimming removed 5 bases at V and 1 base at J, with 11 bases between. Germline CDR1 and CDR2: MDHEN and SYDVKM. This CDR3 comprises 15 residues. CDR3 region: CASSLLDGNTGELFF. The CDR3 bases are TGTGCCAGCAGTCTACTGGACGGGAACACCGGGGAGCTGTTTTTT.

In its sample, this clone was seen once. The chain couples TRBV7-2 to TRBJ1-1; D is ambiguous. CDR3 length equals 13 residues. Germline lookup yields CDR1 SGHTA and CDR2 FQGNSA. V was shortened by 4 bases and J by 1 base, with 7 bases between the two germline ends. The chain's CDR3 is CASSYTANTEAFF. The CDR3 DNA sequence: TGTGCCAGCAGCTACACAGCGAACACTGAAGCTTTCTTT.

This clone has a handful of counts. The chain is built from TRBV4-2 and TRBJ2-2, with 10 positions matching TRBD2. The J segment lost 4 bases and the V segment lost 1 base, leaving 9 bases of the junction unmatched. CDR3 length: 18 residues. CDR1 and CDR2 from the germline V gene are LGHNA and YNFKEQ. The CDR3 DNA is TGTGCCAGCAGCCAAGGAGGTGCTAGCGGGAGTGTCACCGGGGAGCTGTTTTTT. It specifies CASSQGGASGSVTGELFF.

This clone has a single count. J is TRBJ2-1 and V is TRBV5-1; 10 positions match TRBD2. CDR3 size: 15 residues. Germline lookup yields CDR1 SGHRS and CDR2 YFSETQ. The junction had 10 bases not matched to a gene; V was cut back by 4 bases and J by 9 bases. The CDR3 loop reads CASSGSSGSSGEQFF. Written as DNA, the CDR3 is TGCGCCAGCAGCGGATCTAGCGGGAGTTCGGGTGAGCAGTTCTTC.

CDR3 amino acids: CALSTSRSDTQYF. CDR3 bases: TGTGCCTTGTCGACTAGCCGCTCAGATACGCAGTATTTT. The chain couples TRBV6-1 to TRBJ2-3; 7 bases are a match to TRBD2. The CDR3 covers 13 residues. V dropped 11 bases and J dropped 4; count of bases not matched to a gene: 9. From germline, CDR1 is MNHNS and CDR2 SASEGT.

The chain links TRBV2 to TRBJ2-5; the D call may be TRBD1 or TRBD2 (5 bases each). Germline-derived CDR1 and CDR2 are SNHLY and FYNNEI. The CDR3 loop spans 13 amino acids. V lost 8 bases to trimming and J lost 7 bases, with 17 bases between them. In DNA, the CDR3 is TGTGCCAGCCAGCCGCTACCGAGGGGGACCCAGTACTTC. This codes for CASQPLPRGTQYF.

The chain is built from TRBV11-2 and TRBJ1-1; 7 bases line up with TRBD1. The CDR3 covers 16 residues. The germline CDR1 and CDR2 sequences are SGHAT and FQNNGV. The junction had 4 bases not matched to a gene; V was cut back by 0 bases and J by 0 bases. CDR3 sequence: CASSLEGGLLNTEAFF. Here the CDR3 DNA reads TGTGCCAGCAGCTTAGAAGGGGGCTTACTGAACACTGAAGCTTTCTTT. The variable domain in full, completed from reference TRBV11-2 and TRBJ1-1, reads EAGVAQSPRYKIIEKRQSVAFWCNPISGHATLYWYQQILGQGPKLLIQFQNNGVVDDSQLPKDRFSAERLKGVDSTLKIQPAKLEDSAVYLCASSLEGGLLNTEAFFGQGTRLTVV.

Here the CDR3 DNA reads TGTGCCAGCAGTTTTATTTCGGAGGGGGAAAAACTGTTTTTT. Protein product: CASSFISEGEKLFF. This chain joins TRBV27 and TRBJ1-4; a weak D match, TRBD1 (5 bases). The CDR3 has 14 residues. Trimming pared 3 bases from V and 8 bases from J, leaving 13 bases between. Germline lookup yields CDR1 MNHEY and CDR2 SMNVEV (reference sequence).

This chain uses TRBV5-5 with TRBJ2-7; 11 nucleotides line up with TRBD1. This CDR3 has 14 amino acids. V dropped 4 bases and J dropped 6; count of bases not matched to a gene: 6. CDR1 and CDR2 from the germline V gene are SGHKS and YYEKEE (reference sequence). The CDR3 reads CASSRGQGAFEQYF. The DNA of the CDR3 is TGTGCCAGCAGCCGCGGACAGGGGGCGTTCGAGCAGTACTTC.

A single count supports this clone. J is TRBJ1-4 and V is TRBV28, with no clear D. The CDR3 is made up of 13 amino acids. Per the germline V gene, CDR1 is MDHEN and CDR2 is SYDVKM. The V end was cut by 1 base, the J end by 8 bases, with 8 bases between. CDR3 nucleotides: TGTGCCAGCAGTTTATCCCTTATGGAAAAACTGTTTTTT. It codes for CASSLSLMEKLFF.

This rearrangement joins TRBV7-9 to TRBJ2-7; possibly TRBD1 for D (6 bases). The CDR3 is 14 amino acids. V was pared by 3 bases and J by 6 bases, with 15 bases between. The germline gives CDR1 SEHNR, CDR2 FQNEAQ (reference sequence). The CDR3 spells CASSFQGRQPEQYF. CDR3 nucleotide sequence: TGTGCCAGCAGCTTTCAGGGGCGCCAGCCCGAGCAGTACTTC.

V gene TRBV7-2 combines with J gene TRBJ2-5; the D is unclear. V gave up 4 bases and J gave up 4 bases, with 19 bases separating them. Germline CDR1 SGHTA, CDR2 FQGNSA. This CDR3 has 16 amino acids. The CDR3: CASSYLRASRGETQYF. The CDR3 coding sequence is TGTGCCAGCAGCTACCTCCGGGCTAGTCGTGGAGAGACCCAGTACTTC.

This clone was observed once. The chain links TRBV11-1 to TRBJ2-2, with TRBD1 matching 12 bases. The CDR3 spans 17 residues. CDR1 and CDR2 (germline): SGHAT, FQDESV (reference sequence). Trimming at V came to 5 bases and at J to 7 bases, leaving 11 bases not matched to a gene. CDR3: CASSSQRDRGRNGELFF. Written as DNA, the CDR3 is TGTGCCAGCAGCAGCCAGAGGGACAGGGGGCGCAACGGGGAGCTGTTTTTT.

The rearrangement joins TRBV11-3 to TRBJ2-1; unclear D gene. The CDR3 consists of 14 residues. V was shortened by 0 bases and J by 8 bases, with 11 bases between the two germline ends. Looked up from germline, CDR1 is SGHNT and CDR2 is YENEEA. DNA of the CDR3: TGTGCCAGCAGCTTAGAGGGTAGTCTCGATGAGCAGTTCTTC. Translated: CASSLEGSLDEQFF.

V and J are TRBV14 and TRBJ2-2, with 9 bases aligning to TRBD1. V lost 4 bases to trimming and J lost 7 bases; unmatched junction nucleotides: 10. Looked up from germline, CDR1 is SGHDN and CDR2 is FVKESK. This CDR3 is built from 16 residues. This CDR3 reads CASSPWTGVPNGELFF. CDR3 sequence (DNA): TGTGCCAGCAGCCCCTGGACAGGGGTCCCTAACGGGGAGCTGTTTTTT.